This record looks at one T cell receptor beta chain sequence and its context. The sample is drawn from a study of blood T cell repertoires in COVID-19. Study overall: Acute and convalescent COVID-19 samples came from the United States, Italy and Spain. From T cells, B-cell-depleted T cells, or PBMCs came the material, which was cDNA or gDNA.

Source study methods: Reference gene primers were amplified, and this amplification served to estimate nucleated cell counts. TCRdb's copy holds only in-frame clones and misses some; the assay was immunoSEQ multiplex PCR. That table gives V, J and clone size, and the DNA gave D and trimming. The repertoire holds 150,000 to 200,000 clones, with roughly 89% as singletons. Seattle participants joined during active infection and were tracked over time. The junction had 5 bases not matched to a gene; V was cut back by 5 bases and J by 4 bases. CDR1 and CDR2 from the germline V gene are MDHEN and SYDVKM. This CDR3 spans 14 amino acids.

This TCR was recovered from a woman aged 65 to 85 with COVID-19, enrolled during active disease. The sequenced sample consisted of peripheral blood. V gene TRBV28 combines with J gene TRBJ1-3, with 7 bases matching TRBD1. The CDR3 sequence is CASSRGREGNTIYF. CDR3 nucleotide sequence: TGTGCCAGCAGTAGGGGGCGCGAAGGAAACACCATATATTTT.